Included here is one TCR beta chain sequence, with context. This specimen belongs to a study of blood T cell repertoires in COVID-19. Study in general: PBMCs, B-cell-depleted T cells, or T cells were the source of the cDNA or gDNA that made up the material.

Some clones are missing from TCRdb's copy, which holds only in-frame ones; the method was immunoSEQ multiplex PCR. Among roughly 410,000 clones listed, 75% to 90% were seen once. The source material was peripheral blood. The sequence was collected from a woman between 40 and 50 years old with COVID-19, enrolled during active disease.

CDR3 coding DNA: TGCGCCAGCAGCCAAGATTCGGGACTAGCTTACAATGAGCAGTTCTTC. This sequence encodes CASSQDSGLAYNEQFF. The J gene is TRBJ2-1, the V gene TRBV4-3, with 9 bases matching TRBD2. V gave up 0 bases and J gave up 4 bases; unmatched junction bases: 4. Germline CDR1 LGHNA, CDR2 YSLEER. The CDR3 is 16 amino acids.